The clone carrying this T cell receptor beta chain was counted once. One end of the junction does not line up with germline, which may come from a read error. The CDR3 covers 15 residues. Germline CDR1 is KGHSH and CDR2 is LQKENI. The data were obtained in a study of glioma-infiltrating T cells. Amplification of TCR alpha and beta CDR3 regions from RNA used iRepertoire nested multiplex PCR. Using its own MiXCR run on the multiplex PCR reads, TCRdb lists one record per CDR3 protein. The sample includes under 200,000 distinct CDR3 sequences, roughly two fifths of them seen just once. This clonotype was sampled from a human donor with low-grade glioma or glioblastoma, undergoing nonglioma brain surgery, or in good health (not recorded which). This chain uses TRBV18 with TRBJ2-5, with D tentatively TRBD1 or TRBD2 (5 bases each). What was sequenced was glioma tissue, nonneoplastic brain tissue, or PBMCs (not recorded which). CDR3 nucleotide sequence: TGTGCCAGCTCACCAGAGTTAGCGCTACAAGGGACCCAGTGCTTC. This encodes CASSPELALQGTQCF.